The 28 T cell receptor beta chains below were found in one sample sequenced in a study of blood T cell repertoires in COVID-19. The protocol was immunoSEQ multiplex PCR, while the TCRdb copy is restricted to in-frame clones and leaves out a portion. There are 50,000 to 80,000 clones in the sample; more than 75% occur only once, and over 12% lies in the top ten. Sequenced material: peripheral blood. These receptors came from a man aged 55 to 70 with COVID-19, enrolled during active disease.

The chain's CDR3 is CASSLSPNTEAFF. CDR3 in DNA: TGTGCCAGCAGCTTGAGCCCGAACACTGAAGCTTTCTTT. V is TRBV9 and J is TRBJ1-1; the D is unclear. The CDR3 has 13 amino acids. Germline CDR1 reads SGDLS; CDR2 reads YYNGEE. The ends were cut back, 4 bases at V and 1 base at J, with 8 bases in the middle.

The V gene is TRBV30, the J gene TRBJ2-7; D gene uncertain. Germline CDR1 reads GTSNPN; CDR2 reads SVGIG (reference sequence). V lost 2 bases, J lost 3 bases, and 8 bases lay in between. The CDR3 contains 12 residues. This chain's CDR3 is CAWSRQFYEQYF. CDR3 in DNA: TGTGCCTGGAGTCGTCAGTTCTACGAGCAGTACTTC.

The rearrangement uses TRBV9 and TRBJ2-7; D gene ambiguous. The germline V gene encodes CDR1 SGDLS and CDR2 YYNGEE. V was cut by 2 bases and J by 3 bases, with 3 bases left in between. The CDR3 loop spans 11 amino acids. The CDR3 DNA reads as TGTGCCAGCAGCGTTTACTACGAGCAGTACTTC. Protein: CASSVYYEQYF.

This chain connects TRBV12-3 or TRBV12-4 to TRBJ1-2; TRBD1 might be the D (5 bases). V lost 3 bases and J 7 bases, leaving 12 bases between the germline ends. CDR3 length: 13 residues. The chain's CDR3 is CASSLTVSSGYTF. CDR3 nucleotides: TGTGCCAGCAGTTTGACAGTGAGCTCTGGCTACACCTTC.

This chain connects TRBV4-2 to TRBJ2-3, with D tentatively TRBD2 (6 bases). The CDR3 is 13 amino acids. Germline-derived CDR1 and CDR2 are LGHNA and YNFKEQ. V shed 4 bases and J shed 2 bases, with 7 bases lying between them. For the CDR3, the DNA is TGTGCCAGCAGCCTGGACTACACAGATACGCAGTATTTT. This encodes CASSLDYTDTQYF.

The rearrangement uses TRBV7-3 and TRBJ2-7, with D uncertain. V shed 1 base and J shed 2 bases, with 12 bases lying between them. This CDR3 comprises 15 residues. CDR1 and CDR2 (germline): SGHTA, FQGTGA. The CDR3 DNA follows: TGTGCCAGCAGCTTAAGAGCCTCCTTAACCTACGAGCAGTACTTC. It yields the protein CASSLRASLTYEQYF.

This clone appeared a few times. V is TRBV28 and J is TRBJ2-1; D gene unclear. This CDR3 spans 15 amino acids. Germline lookup yields CDR1 MDHEN and CDR2 SYDVKM. V shed 6 bases and J shed 7 bases, with 19 bases lying between them. In DNA form, the CDR3 reads TGTGCCAGCAGAGAGACCTTCGCGGCGGCAAATGAGCAGTTCTTC. Translating it yields CASRETFAAANEQFF. Based on the CDR3 plus reference TRBV28 and TRBJ2-1, the full variable domain is DVKVTQSSRYLVKRTGEKVFLECVQDMDHENMFWYRQDPGLGLRLIYFSYDVKMKEKGDIPEGYSVSREKKERFSLILESASTNQTSMYLCASRETFAAANEQFFGPGTRLTVL.

The chain couples TRBV6-4 to TRBJ2-1; 13 bases match TRBD2. Germline V gene data show CDR1 as MRHNA and CDR2 as SNTAGT. The CDR3 runs to 14 residues. The junction had 6 bases not matched to a gene; V was cut back by 8 bases and J by 8 bases. The CDR3 loop is CASRTSGGAYEQFF. In DNA, the CDR3 is TGTGCCAGCCGAACTAGCGGGGGGGCCTATGAGCAGTTCTTC.

The chain uses TRBV14 and TRBJ2-1, with 9 bases that match TRBD1. Looked up from germline, CDR1 is SGHDN and CDR2 is FVKESK. The CDR3 runs 15 residues. After removal of 4 bases from V and 7 bases from J, the junction contained 8 bases not matched to a gene. CDR3 in DNA: TGTGCCAGCAGCCTCATCGGACAGGGGAGTAATGAGCAGTTCTTC. Translated: CASSLIGQGSNEQFF.

CDR3 nucleotides: TGTGCCAGCAGTGACGAGGCAGGGGTACACACCGGGGAGCTGTTTTTT. It specifies CASSDEAGVHTGELFF. V gene TRBV6-4 combines with J gene TRBJ2-2; possibly TRBD1 for D (6 bases). V was shortened by 2 bases and J by 3 bases, with 13 bases between the two germline ends. Germline V gene data show CDR1 as MRHNA and CDR2 as SNTAGT. The CDR3 is 16 amino acids.

This clone is a singleton in its sample. This chain connects TRBV4-1 to TRBJ2-7; TRBD1 is a possible D gene (6 bases). In germline, CDR1 is MGHRA, CDR2 YSYEKL. V was cut by 1 base and J by 1 base, with 17 bases left in between. CDR3 length: 17 amino acids. CDR3 sequence (DNA): TGCGCCAGCAGCCAAGGACTCCTTCAGGGGAATTCCTACGAGCAGTACTTC. Its protein is CASSQGLLQGNSYEQYF.

The CDR3 region is CSASGRMNTEAFF. CDR3 DNA: TGCAGTGCTAGTGGCAGGATGAACACTGAAGCTTTCTTT. The chain employs TRBV20-1 and TRBJ1-1; D uncertain. The germline V gene encodes CDR1 DFQATT and CDR2 SNEGSKA (reference sequence). Trimming cost V 3 bases and J 0 bases, with 8 bases left between them. The CDR3 loop spans 13 amino acids.

The V call is TRBV28, the J call TRBJ2-7; 9 nucleotides agree with TRBD1. CDR1 and CDR2 (germline): MDHEN, SYDVKM. The CDR3 is 12 amino acids. V gave up 5 bases and J gave up 7 bases; unmatched junction bases: 3. For the CDR3, the DNA is TGTGCCAGCAGTCGCGGACAGGGGGAGCAGTACTTC. This sequence encodes CASSRGQGEQYF.

V and J are TRBV27 and TRBJ1-1; maybe TRBD1 (5 bases). CDR1 MNHEY and CDR2 SMNVEV come from the germline V gene (reference sequence). The CDR3 runs to 15 residues. Trimming stripped 5 bases from V and 6 bases from J, with 19 bases between. CDR3 sequence reads: CASSLRTPWGAEAFF. Here the CDR3 DNA reads TGTGCCAGCAGTCTACGGACCCCCTGGGGCGCTGAAGCTTTCTTT.

This clone was seen a few times. DNA of the CDR3: TGTGCCAGCAGCCACTACAATCAGCCCCAGCATTTT. Its protein product is CASSHYNQPQHF. The J gene is TRBJ1-5, the V gene TRBV14; D gene uncertain. From germline, CDR1 is SGHDN and CDR2 FVKESK. The CDR3 contains 12 residues. The V end lost 3 bases, the J end lost 3 bases, and 3 bases lay between the germline ends.

This clone was detected once. The chain couples TRBV10-3 to TRBJ1-1; maybe TRBD1 (5 bases). V was clipped by 7 bases and J by 5 bases, with 11 bases between them. Germline V gene sequence: CDR1 ENHRY, CDR2 SYGVKD. The CDR3 loop spans 12 amino acids. CDR3: CAITGGGTEAFF. As DNA, the CDR3 is TGTGCCATCACCGGCGGGGGGACTGAAGCTTTCTTT.

This rearrangement joins TRBV15 to TRBJ2-7; D may be TRBD2 (5 bases). V was cut by 1 base and J by 5 bases, with 12 bases left in between. CDR1 LNHNV and CDR2 YYDKDF come from the germline V gene (reference sequence). CDR3 length: 14 amino acids. CDR3 coding DNA: TGTGCCACCAGCAGAGTGGGCCGAGGGCACGAGCAGTACTTC. Translated: CATSRVGRGHEQYF.

The J gene is TRBJ1-1, the V gene TRBV14, with D possibly TRBD1 on 6 matching bases. CDR1 SGHDN and CDR2 FVKESK come from the germline V gene. Trimming removed 0 bases from V and 4 bases from J, with 18 bases in between. CDR3 length: 17 residues. Written as DNA, the CDR3 is TGTGCCAGCAGCCAAGATGTATTGGACAGCAGATTCACTGAAGCTTTCTTT. This gives the protein CASSQDVLDSRFTEAFF. Combining the CDR3 with reference TRBV14 and TRBJ1-1 gives the whole variable domain EAGVTQFPSHSVIEKGQTVTLRCDPISGHDNLYWYRRVMGKEIKFLLHFVKESKQDESGMPNNRFLAERTGGTYSTLKVQPAELEDSGVYFCASSQDVLDSRFTEAFFGQGTRLTVV.

This chain joins TRBV5-1 and TRBJ1-1; D call uncertain. Trimming took off 0 bases at V and 1 base at J, with 10 bases between the two ends. There are 15 residues in the CDR3. Looked up from germline, CDR1 is SGHRS and CDR2 is YFSETQ. The CDR3 DNA reads as TGCGCCAGCAGCTTGGCCCTAGCCGAGAACACTGAAGCTTTCTTT. It specifies CASSLALAENTEAFF.

The chain employs TRBV29-1 and TRBJ2-7; D might be TRBD2 (5 bases). Germline-derived CDR1 and CDR2 are SQVTM and ANQGSEA. The CDR3 has 11 residues. Trimming cost V 5 bases and J 5 bases, with 10 bases left between them. The CDR3 loop reads CSVWETHEQYF. In DNA, the CDR3 is TGCAGCGTTTGGGAGACTCACGAGCAGTACTTC.

This CDR3 is CSVVTVRAGYTF. The CDR3 DNA sequence: TGCAGCGTAGTGACCGTCAGGGCTGGCTACACCTTC. V is TRBV29-1 and J is TRBJ1-2; D is possibly TRBD1 (5 bases). Germline CDR1 reads SQVTM; CDR2 reads ANQGSEA. The CDR3 covers 12 residues. Trimming removed 6 bases at V and 7 bases at J, with 15 bases between.

This clone was found a few times. The genes are TRBV7-3 and TRBJ2-3; perhaps TRBD1 as D (6 bases). V lost 9 bases, J lost 3 bases, and 13 bases lay in between. The CDR3 runs to 13 residues. CDR1 is SGHTA, CDR2 FQGTGA, per germline. CDR3 protein: CARPGVRTDTQYF. DNA of the CDR3: TGTGCCAGGCCAGGGGTGAGGACAGATACGCAGTATTTT.

The chain has TRBV10-3 and TRBJ1-2; the D gene is possibly TRBD1 (6 bases). Looked up from germline, CDR1 is ENHRY and CDR2 is SYGVKD. Trimming left V 3 bases short and J 4 bases short, with 12 bases between. The CDR3 sequence is 14 residues long. The CDR3 region is CAISDGGSGYGYTF. In nucleotides, the CDR3 is TGTGCCATCAGTGATGGGGGCTCGGGCTATGGCTACACCTTC.

The chain employs TRBV5-1 and TRBJ1-2; TRBD1 matches 9 bases. V shed 7 bases and J 1 base; nucleotides not matched to a gene: 8. Germline V CDR1 and CDR2: SGHRS, YFSETQ. The CDR3 loop spans 15 amino acids. The chain's CDR3 is CASAPGTGNNYGYTF. The CDR3 nucleotides are TGCGCCAGCGCCCCCGGGACAGGGAATAACTATGGCTACACCTTC.

The chain recombines TRBV11-2 with TRBJ2-1; D uncertain. Germline CDR1 is SGHAT and CDR2 is FQNNGV. Trimming removed 1 base at V and 0 bases at J, with 7 bases between. This CDR3 is 15 amino acids long. The DNA of the CDR3 is TGTGCCAGCAGCTTAGCCCCTAACTCCTACAATGAGCAGTTCTTC. Translation gives CASSLAPNSYNEQFF.

The gene calls are TRBV25-1 and TRBJ1-2; the D is unclear. CDR3 length equals 13 residues. The ends were cut back, 3 bases at V and 5 bases at J, with 10 bases in the middle. Germline values: CDR1 MGHDK, CDR2 SYGVNS. The CDR3 is CASSDGEGYGYTF. The CDR3 DNA sequence: TGTGCCAGCAGTGATGGGGAGGGATATGGCTACACCTTC.

The genes are TRBV19 and TRBJ1-2, with D tentatively TRBD1 (6 bases). This CDR3 has 12 residues. Germline V gene lookup returns CDR1 LNHDA and CDR2 SQIVND (reference sequence). V was cut by 4 bases and J by 9 bases, with 12 bases left in between. The CDR3 here is CASSKWDTSYTF. In DNA, the CDR3 is TGTGCCAGTAGTAAATGGGACACCAGCTACACCTTC.

The V and J genes are TRBV15 and TRBJ2-4; perhaps TRBD1 as D (6 bases). V gave up 1 base and J gave up 1 base, with 11 bases separating them. The CDR3 extends over 16 amino acids. Looked up from germline, CDR1 is LNHNV and CDR2 is YYDKDF (reference sequence). For the CDR3, the DNA is TGTGCCACCAGCAGAGCCATAGGGGGTGCCAAAAACATTCAGTACTTC. It translates to CATSRAIGGAKNIQYF. The whole variable domain, remainder taken from reference TRBV15 and TRBJ2-4, is DAMVIQNPRYQVTQFGKPVTLSCSQTLNHNVMYWYQQKSSQAPKLLFHYYDKDFNNEADTPDNFQSRRPNTSFCFLDIRSPGLGDTAMYLCATSRAIGGAKNIQYFGAGTRLSVL.